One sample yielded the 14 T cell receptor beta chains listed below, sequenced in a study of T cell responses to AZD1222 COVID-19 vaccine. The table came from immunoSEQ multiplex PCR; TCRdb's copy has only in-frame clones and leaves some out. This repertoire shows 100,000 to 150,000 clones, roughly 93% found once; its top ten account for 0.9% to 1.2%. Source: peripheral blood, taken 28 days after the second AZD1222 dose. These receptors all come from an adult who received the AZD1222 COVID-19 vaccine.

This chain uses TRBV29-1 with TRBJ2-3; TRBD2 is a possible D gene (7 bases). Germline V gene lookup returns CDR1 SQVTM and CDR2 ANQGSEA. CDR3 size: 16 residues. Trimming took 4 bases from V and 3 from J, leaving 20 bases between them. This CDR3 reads CSVGGLAVGSTDTQYF. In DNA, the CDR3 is TGCAGCGTTGGGGGGCTAGCGGTCGGCTCGACAGATACGCAGTATTTT.

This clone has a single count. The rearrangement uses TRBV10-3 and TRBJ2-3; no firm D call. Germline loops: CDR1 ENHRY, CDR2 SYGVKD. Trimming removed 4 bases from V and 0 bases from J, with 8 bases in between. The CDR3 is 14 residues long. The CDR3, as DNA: TGTGCCATCAGTGTTGGCAGTAGCACAGATACGCAGTATTTT. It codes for CAISVGSSTDTQYF.

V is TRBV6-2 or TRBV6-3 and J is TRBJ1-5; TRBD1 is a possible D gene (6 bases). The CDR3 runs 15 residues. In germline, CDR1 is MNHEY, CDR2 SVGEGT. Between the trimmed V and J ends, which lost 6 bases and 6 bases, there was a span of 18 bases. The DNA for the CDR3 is TGTGCCAGCAGCCATCTAAGGGGGGTCGGTCAGCCCCAGCATTTT. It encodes CASSHLRGVGQPQHF.

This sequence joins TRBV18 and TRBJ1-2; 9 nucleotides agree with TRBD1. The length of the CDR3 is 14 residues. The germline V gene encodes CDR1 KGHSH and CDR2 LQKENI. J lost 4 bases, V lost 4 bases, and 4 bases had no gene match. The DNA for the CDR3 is TGTGCCAGCTCACAAGACAGGGGGACCTATGGCTACACCTTC. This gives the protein CASSQDRGTYGYTF.

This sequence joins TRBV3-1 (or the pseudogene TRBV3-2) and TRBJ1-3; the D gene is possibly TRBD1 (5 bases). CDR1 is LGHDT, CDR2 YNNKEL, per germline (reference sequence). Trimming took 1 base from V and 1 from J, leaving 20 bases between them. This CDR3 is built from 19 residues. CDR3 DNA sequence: TGTGCCAGCAGCCAAGTTCGGATTGCGGGGGGGAATTCTGGAAACACCATATATTTT. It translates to CASSQVRIAGGNSGNTIYF.

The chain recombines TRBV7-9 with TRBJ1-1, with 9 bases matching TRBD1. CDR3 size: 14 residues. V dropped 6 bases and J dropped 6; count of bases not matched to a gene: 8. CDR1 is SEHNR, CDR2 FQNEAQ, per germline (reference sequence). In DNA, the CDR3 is TGTGCCAGCAGTTCTGCGGACAGGGGATCTGAAGCTTTCTTT. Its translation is CASSSADRGSEAFF.

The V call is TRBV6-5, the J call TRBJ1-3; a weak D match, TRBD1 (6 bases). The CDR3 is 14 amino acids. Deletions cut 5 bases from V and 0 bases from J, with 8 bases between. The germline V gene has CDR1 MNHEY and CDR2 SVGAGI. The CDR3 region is CASSRTVSGNTIYF. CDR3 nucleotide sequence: TGTGCCAGCAGTCGGACAGTCTCTGGAAACACCATATATTTT.

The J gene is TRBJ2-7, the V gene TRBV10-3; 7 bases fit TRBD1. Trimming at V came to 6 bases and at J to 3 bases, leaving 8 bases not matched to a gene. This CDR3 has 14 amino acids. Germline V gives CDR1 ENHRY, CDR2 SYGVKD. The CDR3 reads CAIRETGADYEQYF. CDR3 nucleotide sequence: TGTGCCATCAGGGAAACAGGGGCCGACTACGAGCAGTACTTC.

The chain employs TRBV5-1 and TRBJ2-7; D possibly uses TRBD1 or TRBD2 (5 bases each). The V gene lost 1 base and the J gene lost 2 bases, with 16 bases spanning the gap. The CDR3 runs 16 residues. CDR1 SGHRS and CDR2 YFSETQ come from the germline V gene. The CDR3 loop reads CASSLRHRDQTYEQYF. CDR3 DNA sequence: TGCGCCAGCAGCTTGAGGCACCGGGACCAAACCTACGAGCAGTACTTC.

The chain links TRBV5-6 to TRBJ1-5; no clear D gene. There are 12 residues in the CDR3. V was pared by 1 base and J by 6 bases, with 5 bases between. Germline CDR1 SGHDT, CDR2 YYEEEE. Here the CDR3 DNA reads TGTGCCAGCAGCTTGTGGGCTCAGCCCCAGCATTTT. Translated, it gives CASSLWAQPQHF.

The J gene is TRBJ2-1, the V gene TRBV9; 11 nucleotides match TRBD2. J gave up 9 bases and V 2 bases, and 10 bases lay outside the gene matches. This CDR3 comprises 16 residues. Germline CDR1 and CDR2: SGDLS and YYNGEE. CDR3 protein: CASSVGLVAGGAEQFF. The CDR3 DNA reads TGTGCCAGCAGCGTTGGGTTGGTAGCGGGAGGGGCTGAGCAGTTCTTC.

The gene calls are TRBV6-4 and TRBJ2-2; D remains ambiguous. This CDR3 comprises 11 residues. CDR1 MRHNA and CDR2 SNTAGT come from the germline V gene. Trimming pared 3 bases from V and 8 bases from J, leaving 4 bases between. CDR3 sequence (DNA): TGTGCCAGCAGTGAAGGGGGGGAGCTGTTTTTT. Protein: CASSEGGELFF.

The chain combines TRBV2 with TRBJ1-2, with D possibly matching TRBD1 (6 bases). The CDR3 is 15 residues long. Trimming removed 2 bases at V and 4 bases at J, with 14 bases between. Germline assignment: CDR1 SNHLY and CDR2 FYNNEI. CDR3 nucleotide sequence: TGTGCCAGCAGTGAAAGGTCAGGGGACCGCTATGGCTACACCTTC. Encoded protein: CASSERSGDRYGYTF.

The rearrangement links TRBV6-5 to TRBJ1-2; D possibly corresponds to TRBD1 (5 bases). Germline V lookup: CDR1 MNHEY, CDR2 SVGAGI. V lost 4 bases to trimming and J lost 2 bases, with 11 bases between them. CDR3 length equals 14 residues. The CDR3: CASSFGTGNYGYTF. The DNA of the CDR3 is TGTGCCAGCAGTTTTGGGACGGGGAACTATGGCTACACCTTC.